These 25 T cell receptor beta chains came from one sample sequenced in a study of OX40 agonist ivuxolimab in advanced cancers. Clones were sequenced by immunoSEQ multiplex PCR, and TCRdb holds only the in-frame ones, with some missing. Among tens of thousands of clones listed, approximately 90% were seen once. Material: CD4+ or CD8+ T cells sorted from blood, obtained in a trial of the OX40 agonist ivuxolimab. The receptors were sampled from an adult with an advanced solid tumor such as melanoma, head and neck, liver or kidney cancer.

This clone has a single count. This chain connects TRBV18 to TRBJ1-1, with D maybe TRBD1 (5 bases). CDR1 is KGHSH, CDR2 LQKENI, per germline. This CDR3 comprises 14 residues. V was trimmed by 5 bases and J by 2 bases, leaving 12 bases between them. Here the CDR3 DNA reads TGTGCCAGCTCAGTCTCGGGGGGTAACACTGAAGCTTTCTTT. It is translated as CASSVSGGNTEAFF.

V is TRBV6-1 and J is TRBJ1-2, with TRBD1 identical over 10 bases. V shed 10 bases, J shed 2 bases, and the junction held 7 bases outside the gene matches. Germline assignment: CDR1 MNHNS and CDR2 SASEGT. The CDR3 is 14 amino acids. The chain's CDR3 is CATLRGQGNYGYTF. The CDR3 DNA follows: TGTGCCACCCTCCGGGGACAGGGGAACTATGGCTACACCTTC.

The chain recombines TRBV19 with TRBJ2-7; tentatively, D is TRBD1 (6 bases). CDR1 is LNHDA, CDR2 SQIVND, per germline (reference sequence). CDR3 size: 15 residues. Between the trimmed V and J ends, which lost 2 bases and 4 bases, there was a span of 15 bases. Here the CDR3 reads CASSIQGRTSYEQYF. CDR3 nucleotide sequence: TGTGCCAGTAGTATACAGGGGCGGACAAGTTACGAGCAGTACTTC.

CDR3 nucleotides: TGTGCCAGCACCAAAACGCGGGAGAACAATGAGCAGTTCTTC. This gives the protein CASTKTRENNEQFF. This chain connects TRBV7-9 to TRBJ2-1; 7 bases match TRBD2. This CDR3 contains 14 residues. Trimming cost V 7 bases and J 5 bases; bases outside gene matches: 8. The V gene's germline CDR1 is SEHNR and CDR2 FQNEAQ (reference sequence). Combining the CDR3 with reference TRBV7-9 and TRBJ2-1 gives the whole variable domain DTGVSQNPRHKITKRGQNVTFRCDPISEHNRLYWYRQTLGQGPEFLTYFQNEAQLEKSRLLSDRFSAERPKGSFSTLEIQRTEQGDSAMYLCASTKTRENNEQFFGPGTRLTVL.

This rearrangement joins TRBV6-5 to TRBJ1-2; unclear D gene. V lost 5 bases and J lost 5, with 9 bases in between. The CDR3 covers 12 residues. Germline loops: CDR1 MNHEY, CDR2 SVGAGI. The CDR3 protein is CASSVIKYGYTF. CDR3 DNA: TGTGCCAGCAGTGTAATAAAGTATGGCTACACCTTC.

The CDR3 loop reads CASSLLAGYNEQFF. The DNA of the CDR3 is TGTGCCAGTAGTTTACTAGCGGGGTACAATGAGCAGTTCTTC. The chain has TRBV19 and TRBJ2-1, with TRBD2 identical over 10 bases. The CDR3 length is 14 residues. Germline values: CDR1 LNHDA, CDR2 SQIVND (reference sequence). Losses at the gene ends were 5 bases for V and 4 bases for J; bases not matched to a gene: 2.

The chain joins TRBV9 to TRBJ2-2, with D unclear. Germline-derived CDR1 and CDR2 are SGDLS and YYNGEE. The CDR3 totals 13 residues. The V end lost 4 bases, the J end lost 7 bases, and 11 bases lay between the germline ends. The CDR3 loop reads CASSPRPDGELFF. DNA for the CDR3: TGTGCCAGCAGCCCCCGTCCCGACGGGGAGCTGTTTTTT.

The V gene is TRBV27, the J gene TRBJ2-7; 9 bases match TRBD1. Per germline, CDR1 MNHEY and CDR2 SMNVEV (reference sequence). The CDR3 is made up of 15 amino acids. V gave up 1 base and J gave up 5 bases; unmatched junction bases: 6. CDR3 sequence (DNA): TGTGCCAGCAGTTTATTGGTACAGGGGGCGAACGAGCAGTACTTC. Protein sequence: CASSLLVQGANEQYF.

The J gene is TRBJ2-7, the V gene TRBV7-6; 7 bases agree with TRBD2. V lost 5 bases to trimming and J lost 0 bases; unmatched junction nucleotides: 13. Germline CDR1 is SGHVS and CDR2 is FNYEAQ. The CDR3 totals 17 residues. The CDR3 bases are TGTGCCAGCAGCAGGACATATCCCGGGACTAACTCCTACGAGCAGTACTTC. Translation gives CASSRTYPGTNSYEQYF.

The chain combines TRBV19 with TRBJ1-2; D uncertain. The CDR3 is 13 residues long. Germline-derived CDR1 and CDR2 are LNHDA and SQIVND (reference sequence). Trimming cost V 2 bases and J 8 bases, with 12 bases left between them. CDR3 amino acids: CASSIFRDFGYTF. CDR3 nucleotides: TGTGCCAGTAGTATATTTCGGGATTTCGGCTACACCTTC.

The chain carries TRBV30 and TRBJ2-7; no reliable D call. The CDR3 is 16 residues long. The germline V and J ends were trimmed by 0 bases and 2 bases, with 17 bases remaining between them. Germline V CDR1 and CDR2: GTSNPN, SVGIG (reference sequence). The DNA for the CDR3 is TGTGCCTGGAGTGTACTATTTGGCGACGGACCCTACGAGCAGTACTTC. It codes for CAWSVLFGDGPYEQYF.

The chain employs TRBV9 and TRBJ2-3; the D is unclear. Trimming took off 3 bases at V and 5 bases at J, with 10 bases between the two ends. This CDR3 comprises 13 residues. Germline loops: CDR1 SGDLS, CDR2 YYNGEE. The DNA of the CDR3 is TGTGCCAGCAGCGCACAGACTGTAGATACGCAGTATTTT. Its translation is CASSAQTVDTQYF.

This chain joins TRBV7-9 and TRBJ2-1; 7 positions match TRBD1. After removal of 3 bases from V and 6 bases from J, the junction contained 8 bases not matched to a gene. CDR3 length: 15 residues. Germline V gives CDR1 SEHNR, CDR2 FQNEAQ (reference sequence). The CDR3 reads CASSFTGTAPNEQFF. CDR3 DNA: TGTGCCAGCAGCTTCACCGGGACAGCTCCCAATGAGCAGTTCTTC.

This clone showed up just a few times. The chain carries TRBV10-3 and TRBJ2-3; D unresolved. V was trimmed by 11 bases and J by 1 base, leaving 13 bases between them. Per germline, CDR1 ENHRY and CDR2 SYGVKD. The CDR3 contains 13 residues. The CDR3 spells CASCAGRTDTQYF. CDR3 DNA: TGTGCCTCCTGCGCAGGACGCACAGATACGCAGTATTTT.

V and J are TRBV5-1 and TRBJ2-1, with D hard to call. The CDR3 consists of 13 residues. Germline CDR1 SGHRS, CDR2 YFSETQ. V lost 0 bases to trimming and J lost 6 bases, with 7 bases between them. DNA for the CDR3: TGCGCCAGCAGCTTGGCTCAGTCCAATGAGCAGTTCTTC. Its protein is CASSLAQSNEQFF.

Here the CDR3 DNA reads TGTGCCAGCAGCTTCGGGACGGGAACGTCTGGGGCCAACGTCCTGACTTTC. Translation gives CASSFGTGTSGANVLTF. The V call is TRBV11-2, the J call TRBJ2-6; possibly TRBD1 or TRBD2 for D (5 bases each). V was pared by 3 bases and J by 1 base, with 13 bases between. The germline gives CDR1 SGHAT, CDR2 FQNNGV. The CDR3 length is 17 residues.

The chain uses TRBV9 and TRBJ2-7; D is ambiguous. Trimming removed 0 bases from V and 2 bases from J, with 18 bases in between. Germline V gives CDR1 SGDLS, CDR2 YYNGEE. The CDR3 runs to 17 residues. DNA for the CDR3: TGTGCCAGCAGCGTAGGAAACACCCTCCGACCTACCTACGAGCAGTACTTC. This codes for CASSVGNTLRPTYEQYF.

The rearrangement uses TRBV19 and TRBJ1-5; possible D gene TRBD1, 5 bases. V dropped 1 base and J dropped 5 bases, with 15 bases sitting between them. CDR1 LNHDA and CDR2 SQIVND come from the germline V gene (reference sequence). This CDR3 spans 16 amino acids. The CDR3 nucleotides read TGTGCCAGTAGTATAGCTGCAGGGTCGTCTTATCAGCCCCAGCATTTT. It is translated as CASSIAAGSSYQPQHF.

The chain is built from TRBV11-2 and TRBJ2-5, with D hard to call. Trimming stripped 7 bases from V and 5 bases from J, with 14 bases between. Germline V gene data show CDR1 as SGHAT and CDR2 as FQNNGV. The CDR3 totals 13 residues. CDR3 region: CASTGPALETQYF. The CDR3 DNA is TGTGCCAGCACCGGGCCAGCCCTCGAGACCCAGTACTTC.

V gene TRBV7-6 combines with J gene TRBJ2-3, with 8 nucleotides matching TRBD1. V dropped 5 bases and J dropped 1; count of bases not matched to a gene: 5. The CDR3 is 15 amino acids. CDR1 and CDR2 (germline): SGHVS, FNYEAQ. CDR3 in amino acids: CASSPGQGRTDTQYF. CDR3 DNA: TGTGCCAGCAGCCCTGGACAGGGTCGCACAGATACGCAGTATTTT. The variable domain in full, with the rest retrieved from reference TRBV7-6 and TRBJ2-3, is GAGVSQSPRYKVTKRGQDVALRCDPISGHVSLYWYRQALGQGPEFLTYFNYEAQQDKSGLPNDRFSAERPEGSISTLTIQRTEQRDSAMYRCASSPGQGRTDTQYFGPGTRLTVL.

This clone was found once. CDR3 nucleotide sequence: TGTGCCAGCAGTGCCGCTAGCGCTAGCACAGATACGCAGTATTTT. Translated: CASSAASASTDTQYF. The rearrangement joins TRBV6-1 to TRBJ2-3, with D possibly TRBD2 on 6 matching bases. The CDR3 length is 15 residues. Germline V gene sequence: CDR1 MNHNS, CDR2 SASEGT. The V end was cut by 4 bases, the J end by 0 bases, with 11 bases between.

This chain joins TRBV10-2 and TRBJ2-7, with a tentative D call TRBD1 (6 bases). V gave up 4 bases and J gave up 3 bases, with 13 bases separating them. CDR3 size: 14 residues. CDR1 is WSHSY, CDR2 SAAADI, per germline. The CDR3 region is CASSVYGQYYEQYF. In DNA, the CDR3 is TGCGCCAGCAGTGTATACGGACAGTACTACGAGCAGTACTTC.

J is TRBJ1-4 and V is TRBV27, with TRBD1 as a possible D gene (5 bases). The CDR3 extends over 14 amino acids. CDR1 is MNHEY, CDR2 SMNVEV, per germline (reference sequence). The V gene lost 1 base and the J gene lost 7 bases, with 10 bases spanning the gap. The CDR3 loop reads CASSLWGTTEKLFF. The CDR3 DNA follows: TGTGCCAGCAGTTTATGGGGGACGACTGAAAAACTGTTTTTT.

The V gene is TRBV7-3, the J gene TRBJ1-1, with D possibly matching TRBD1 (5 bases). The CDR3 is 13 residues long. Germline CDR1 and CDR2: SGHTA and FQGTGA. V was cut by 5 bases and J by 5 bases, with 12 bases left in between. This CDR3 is CASSAAGRTEAFF. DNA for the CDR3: TGTGCCAGCAGCGCCGCAGGGAGGACTGAAGCTTTCTTT. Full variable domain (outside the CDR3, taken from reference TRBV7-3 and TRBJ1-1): GAGVSQTPSNKVTEKGKYVELRCDPISGHTALYWYRQSLGQGPEFLIYFQGTGAADDSGLPNDRFFAVRPEGSVSTLKIQRTERGDSAVYLCASSAAGRTEAFFGQGTRLTVV.

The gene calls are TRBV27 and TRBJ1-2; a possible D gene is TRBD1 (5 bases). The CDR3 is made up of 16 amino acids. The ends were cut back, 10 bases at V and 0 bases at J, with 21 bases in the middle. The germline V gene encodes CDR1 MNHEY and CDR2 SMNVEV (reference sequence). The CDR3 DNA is TGTGCCACCCTTCGAATGGGGGGGGTAGCTAACTATGGCTACACCTTC. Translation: CATLRMGGVANYGYTF.